The subject of this entry is one T cell receptor beta chain. Its specificity is unknown. Produced via immunoSEQ multiplex PCR; TCRdb's table is partial and in-frame only. The sample lists roughly 80,000 clones; over 90% were seen once. The sample originates from a study of OX40 agonist ivuxolimab in advanced cancers. Germline V gene data show CDR1 as SGHAT and CDR2 as FQNNGV. The V end lost 3 bases, the J end lost 4 bases, and 13 bases lay between the germline ends. The CDR3 covers 15 residues. Study findings and constraints: Among T cells, CD8+ cells averaged more expanded clones than CD4+ cells.

The sequence was obtained from an adult with an advanced solid tumor such as melanoma, head and neck, liver or kidney cancer. Sequenced material: CD4+ or CD8+ T cells sorted from blood, taken in a trial of the OX40 agonist ivuxolimab. The J gene is TRBJ2-1, the V gene TRBV11-2; D possibly uses TRBD1 or TRBD2 (6 bases each). CDR3 nucleotides: TGTGCCAGCAGCTTTTTCCGGGGGCCATACAATGAGCAGTTCTTC. Amino acids: CASSFFRGPYNEQFF.